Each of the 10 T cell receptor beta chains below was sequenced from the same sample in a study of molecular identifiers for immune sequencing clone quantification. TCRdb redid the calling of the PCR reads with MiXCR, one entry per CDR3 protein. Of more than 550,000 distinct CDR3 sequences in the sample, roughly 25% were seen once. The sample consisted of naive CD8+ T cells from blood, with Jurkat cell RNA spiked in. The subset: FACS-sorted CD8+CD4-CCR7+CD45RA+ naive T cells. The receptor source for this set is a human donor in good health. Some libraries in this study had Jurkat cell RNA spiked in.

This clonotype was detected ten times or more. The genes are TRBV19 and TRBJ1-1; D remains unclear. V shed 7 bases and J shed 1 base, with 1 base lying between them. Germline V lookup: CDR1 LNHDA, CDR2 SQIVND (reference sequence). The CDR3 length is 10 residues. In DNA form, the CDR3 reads TGTGCCAGTAAGAACACTGAAGCTTTCTTT. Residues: CASKNTEAFF. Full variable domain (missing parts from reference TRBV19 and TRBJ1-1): DGGITQSPKYLFRKEGQNVTLSCEQNLNHDAMYWYRQDPGQGLRLIYYSQIVNDFQKGDIAEGYSVSREKKESFPLTVTSAQKNPTAFYLCASKNTEAFFGQGTRLTVV.

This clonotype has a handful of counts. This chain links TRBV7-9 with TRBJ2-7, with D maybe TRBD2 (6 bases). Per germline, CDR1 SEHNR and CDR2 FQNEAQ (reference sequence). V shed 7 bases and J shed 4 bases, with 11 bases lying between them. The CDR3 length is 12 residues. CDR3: CASTLGTYEQYF. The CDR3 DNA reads TGTGCCAGCACCTTGGGGACTTACGAGCAGTACTTC.

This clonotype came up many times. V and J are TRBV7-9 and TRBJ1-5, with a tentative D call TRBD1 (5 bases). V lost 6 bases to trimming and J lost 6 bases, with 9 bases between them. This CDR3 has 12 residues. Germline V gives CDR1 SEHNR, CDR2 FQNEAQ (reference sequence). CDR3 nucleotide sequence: TGTGCCAGCAGTAGGGGTAGTCAGCCCCAGCATTTT. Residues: CASSRGSQPQHF.

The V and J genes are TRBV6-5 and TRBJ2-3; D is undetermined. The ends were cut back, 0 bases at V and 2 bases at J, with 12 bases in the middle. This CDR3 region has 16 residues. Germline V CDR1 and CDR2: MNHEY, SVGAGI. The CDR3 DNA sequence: TGTGCCAGCAGTTACTCAGGCGTGACCCTCACAGATACGCAGTATTTT. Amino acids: CASSYSGVTLTDTQYF.

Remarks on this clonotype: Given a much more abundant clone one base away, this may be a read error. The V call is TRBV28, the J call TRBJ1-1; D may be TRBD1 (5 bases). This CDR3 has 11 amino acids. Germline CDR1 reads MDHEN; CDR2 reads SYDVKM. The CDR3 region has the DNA TGTGCCAGCAGCCGAGGGGCTGACGCTTTCTTT. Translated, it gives CASSRGADAFF.

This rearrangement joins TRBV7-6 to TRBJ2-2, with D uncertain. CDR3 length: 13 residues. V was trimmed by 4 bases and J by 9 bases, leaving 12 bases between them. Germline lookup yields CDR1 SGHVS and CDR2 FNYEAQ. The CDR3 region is CASSSLTYRELFF. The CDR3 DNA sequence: TGTGCCAGCAGCTCTCTGACATATCGGGAGCTGTTTTTT.

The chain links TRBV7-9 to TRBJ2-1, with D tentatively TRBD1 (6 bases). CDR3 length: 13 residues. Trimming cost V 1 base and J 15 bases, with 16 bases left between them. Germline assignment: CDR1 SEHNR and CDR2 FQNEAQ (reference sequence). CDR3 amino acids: CASSLGGGTILFF. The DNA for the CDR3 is TGTGCCAGCAGCTTAGGAGGGGGTACAATTCTGTTCTTC.

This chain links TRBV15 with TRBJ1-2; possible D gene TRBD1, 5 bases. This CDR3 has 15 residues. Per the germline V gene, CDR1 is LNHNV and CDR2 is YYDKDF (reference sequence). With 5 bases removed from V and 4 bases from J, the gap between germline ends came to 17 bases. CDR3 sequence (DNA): TGTGCCACCAGCCCTGATCAGGGAATAGGCTATGGCTACACCTTC. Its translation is CATSPDQGIGYGYTF. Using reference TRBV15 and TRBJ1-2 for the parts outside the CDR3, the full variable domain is DAMVIQNPRYQVTQFGKPVTLSCSQTLNHNVMYWYQQKSSQAPKLLFHYYDKDFNNEADTPDNFQSRRPNTSFCFLDIRSPGLGDTAMYLCATSPDQGIGYGYTFGSGTRLTVV.

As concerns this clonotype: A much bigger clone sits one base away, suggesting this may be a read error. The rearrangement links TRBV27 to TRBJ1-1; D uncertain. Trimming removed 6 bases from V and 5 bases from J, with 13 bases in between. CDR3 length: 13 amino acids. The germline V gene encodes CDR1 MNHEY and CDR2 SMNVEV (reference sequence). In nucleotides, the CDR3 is TGTGCCAGCAGACGACGGGGAGATACTGAAGCTTTCTTT. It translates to CASRRRGDTEAFF.

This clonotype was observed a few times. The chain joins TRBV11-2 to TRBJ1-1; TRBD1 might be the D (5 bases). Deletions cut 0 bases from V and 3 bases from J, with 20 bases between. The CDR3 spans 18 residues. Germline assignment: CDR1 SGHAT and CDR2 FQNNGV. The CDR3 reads CASSLDSGTWGGDTEAFF. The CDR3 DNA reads TGTGCCAGCAGCTTAGATAGTGGGACCTGGGGAGGTGACACTGAAGCTTTCTTT.